This T cell receptor beta chain originates from a study of cytomegalovirus exposure and HLA in healthy donors. Method: immunoSEQ multiplex PCR; TCRdb's copy keeps in-frame clones and lacks some. Here the sample spans about 310,000 clones, approximately 91% being singletons. The CDR3 consists of 14 residues. Germline-derived CDR1 and CDR2 are SGHAT and FQNNGV. The trim removed 5 bases at V and 7 bases at J, leaving 5 bases unmatched. Broader study findings: In vitro experiments confirmed that three CMV-associated chains were specific for CMV antigens. For cytomegalovirus status, the classifier reportedly gave diagnoses with high specificity and sensitivity. Despite most TCR sequences being rare, some public TCRs occurred in many donors.

Concerning this clone itself: What it recognizes is unknown.

The chain joins TRBV11-2 to TRBJ1-4, with 9 bases that match TRBD1. Sequencing was done on a sample of PBMCs. The receptor comes from a man aged 25-45 years in good health and CMV-seronegative. The CDR3 is CASSLGTGLEKLFF. In DNA, the CDR3 is TGTGCCAGCAGCCTCGGGACAGGGCTTGAAAAACTGTTTTTT.